Detailed here is one T cell receptor (beta chain). Antigen unknown. These data are taken from a study of T cells in localized non-small cell lung cancer. Regarding the study as a whole: Among the tissues sampled, uninvolved adjacent lung had the highest T cell clonality, above tumor. Only one tumor region was sequenced, so heterogeneity remains possible.

Using immunoSEQ multiplex PCR, the repertoire was profiled, and TCRdb retains in-frame clones only, with some absent. The sample has 7,000 or so clones; 50% are singletons. This clonotype was sampled from a female donor of 60 years or more with stage I lung adenocarcinoma. The sequenced sample was lymph node tissue, obtained before any cancer treatment.

The CDR3, as DNA: TGTGCCTGGAGTGCTACACAGGGGGGCTACACCTTC. Translation gives CAWSATQGGYTF. The genes are TRBV30 and TRBJ1-2; 7 bases match TRBD1. The CDR3 is 12 residues long. Trimming took 1 base from V and 8 from J; bases not matched to a gene: 4. Germline loops: CDR1 GTSNPN, CDR2 SVGIG (reference sequence). The variable domain in full, with the rest retrieved from reference TRBV30 and TRBJ1-2, is SQTIHQWPATLVQPVGSPLSLECTVEGTSNPNLYWYRQAAGRGLQLLFYSVGIGQISSEVPQNLSASRPQDRQFILSSKKLLLSDSGFYLCAWSATQGGYTFGSGTRLTVV.